These 31 T cell receptor beta chains originate from one sample sequenced in a study of blood T cell repertoires in COVID-19. The protocol was immunoSEQ multiplex PCR, while the TCRdb copy is restricted to in-frame clones and leaves out a portion. The profile shows about 260,000 clones, roughly 90% of them singletons. The specimen sequenced was peripheral blood. The receptors were sampled from a woman in her 30s with COVID-19, enrolled during active disease.

The chain carries TRBV7-9 and TRBJ2-7; 8 positions match TRBD1. V was pared by 3 bases and J by 3 bases, with 4 bases of the junction left unmatched. The CDR3 is made up of 14 amino acids. Germline loops: CDR1 SEHNR, CDR2 FQNEAQ (reference sequence). The CDR3 loop is CASSLTGASYEQYF. Here the CDR3 DNA reads TGTGCCAGCAGCTTGACAGGGGCAAGCTACGAGCAGTACTTC.

In nucleotides, the CDR3 is TGTGCCTGGAGTGTACAAGGCCCCGCGGGGCAGCCCCAGCATTTT. This sequence encodes CAWSVQGPAGQPQHF. The chain employs TRBV30 and TRBJ1-5; no definite D call. CDR1 GTSNPN and CDR2 SVGIG come from the germline V gene (reference sequence). Trimming removed 0 bases from V and 7 bases from J, with 16 bases in between. The CDR3 extends over 15 amino acids.

The CDR3 sequence: CAISEDRGQETQYF. The CDR3 DNA reads TGTGCCATCAGTGAGGACAGGGGGCAGGAGACCCAGTACTTC. The rearrangement links TRBV10-3 to TRBJ2-5; 10 bases match TRBD1. This CDR3 has 14 amino acids. V shed 2 bases and J 5 bases; nucleotides not matched to a gene: 2. Germline assignment: CDR1 ENHRY and CDR2 SYGVKD.

The V and J genes are TRBV9 and TRBJ2-1; 9 nucleotides line up with TRBD2. Germline assignment: CDR1 SGDLS and CDR2 YYNGEE. The CDR3 extends over 14 amino acids. Losses at the gene ends were 2 bases for V and 7 bases for J; bases not matched to a gene: 4. The CDR3 DNA reads as TGTGCCAGCAGCGTCAGCGGGGGGAGGAATGAGCAGTTCTTC. It specifies CASSVSGGRNEQFF.

V and J are TRBV12-3 or TRBV12-4 and TRBJ2-7; TRBD2 matches 9 bases. V trimming: 2 bases; J trimming: 6 bases; junction bases outside the gene matches: 2. The CDR3 runs 13 residues. The CDR3 sequence is CASSLLRGGEQYF. The CDR3 nucleotides are TGTGCCAGCAGTTTACTGCGGGGGGGCGAGCAGTACTTC.

The chain uses TRBV29-1 and TRBJ2-1; D is unresolved. The length of the CDR3 is 12 residues. In germline, CDR1 is SQVTM, CDR2 ANQGSEA. With 2 bases removed from V and 4 bases from J, the gap between germline ends came to 6 bases. CDR3 nucleotides: TGCAGCGTTGAACTACTATACAATGAGCAGTTCTTC. This encodes CSVELLYNEQFF.

This chain joins TRBV2 and TRBJ2-5; 13 bases match TRBD2. Germline loops: CDR1 SNHLY, CDR2 FYNNEI. This CDR3 comprises 17 residues. V shed 6 bases, J shed 6 bases, and the junction held 13 bases outside the gene matches. The CDR3 sequence: CASRPTSGRVGMQTQYF. The DNA of the CDR3 is TGTGCCAGCAGACCCACTAGCGGGAGGGTCGGCATGCAGACCCAGTACTTC. Together with reference TRBV2 and TRBJ2-5, the CDR3 gives the full variable domain: EPEVTQTPSHQVTQMGQEVILRCVPISNHLYFYWYRQILGQKVEFLVSFYNNEISEKSEIFDDQFSVERPDGSNFTLKIRSTKLEDSAMYFCASRPTSGRVGMQTQYFGPGTRLLVL.

The chain uses TRBV2 and TRBJ2-7, with a tentative D call TRBD2 (6 bases). V was trimmed by 1 base and J by 0 bases, leaving 13 bases between them. Per the germline V gene, CDR1 is SNHLY and CDR2 is FYNNEI. This CDR3 comprises 16 residues. CDR3 residues: CASSEVGGIPSYEQYF. CDR3 nucleotides: TGTGCCAGCAGTGAAGTGGGCGGGATACCCTCCTACGAGCAGTACTTC.

This chain joins TRBV28 and TRBJ2-7; 14 bases are a match to TRBD2. V gave up 3 bases and J gave up 6 bases; unmatched junction bases: 4. Germline CDR1 and CDR2: MDHEN and SYDVKM. The CDR3 covers 15 residues. This CDR3 reads CASSFGTSGSSEQYF. Here the CDR3 DNA reads TGTGCCAGCAGTTTCGGGACTAGCGGGAGTTCCGAGCAGTACTTC.

This chain uses TRBV5-1 with TRBJ1-1; D gene ambiguous. V shed 4 bases and J shed 4 bases, with 8 bases lying between them. The CDR3 spans 12 residues. Germline CDR1 is SGHRS and CDR2 is YFSETQ. The CDR3 DNA reads TGCGCCAGCAGCCTCCTCGGCACTGAAGCTTTCTTT. Protein product: CASSLLGTEAFF.

The genes are TRBV27 and TRBJ1-2; the match to TRBD1 covers 7 bases. Germline CDR1 and CDR2: MNHEY and SMNVEV (reference sequence). Germline trimming cut 5 bases from V and 6 bases from J; bases unmatched to any gene: 6. The CDR3 length is 13 residues. Here the CDR3 reads CASSTDRWNGYTF. The CDR3 DNA reads as TGTGCCAGCAGTACGGACAGGTGGAATGGCTACACCTTC.

V and J are TRBV7-3 and TRBJ2-3; TRBD2 matches at 7 bases. V dropped 1 base and J dropped 4; count of bases not matched to a gene: 8. Germline V gene sequence: CDR1 SGHTA, CDR2 FQGTGA. The CDR3 consists of 16 residues. CDR3 sequence: CASSLIGGRAADTQYF. As DNA, the CDR3 is TGTGCCAGCAGCTTAATTGGTGGGAGGGCCGCAGATACGCAGTATTTT.

This clone was seen more than once but under ten times. The chain joins TRBV6-5 to TRBJ1-2; D call uncertain. The CDR3 has 16 residues. CDR1 and CDR2 (germline): MNHEY, SVGAGI. V was trimmed by 0 bases and J by 5 bases, leaving 16 bases between them. The CDR3 is CASSYSYRVARYGYTF. CDR3 nucleotides: TGTGCCAGCAGTTACTCGTATCGGGTCGCACGATATGGCTACACCTTC.

The J gene is TRBJ1-5, the V gene TRBV7-9; no reliable D call. Germline assignment: CDR1 SEHNR and CDR2 FQNEAQ (reference sequence). This CDR3 spans 13 amino acids. Trimming removed 1 base from V and 7 bases from J, with 8 bases in between. CDR3 nucleotide sequence: TGTGCCAGCAGCTTAGGAGGGATCCAGCCCCAGCATTTT. Encoded protein: CASSLGGIQPQHF.

This chain connects TRBV3-1 (or the pseudogene TRBV3-2) to TRBJ2-5; D is uncertain. The V end was cut by 1 base, the J end by 6 bases, with 12 bases between. Germline V gene lookup returns CDR1 LGHDT and CDR2 YNNKEL (reference sequence). The CDR3 has 14 residues. The CDR3 nucleotides read TGTGCCAGCAGCCAAGGCGACTCCCGGAAGACCCAGTACTTC. Its translation is CASSQGDSRKTQYF.

A single count supports this clone. The rearrangement joins TRBV5-6 to TRBJ2-2, with 13 bases fitting TRBD2. Unmatched junction bases numbered 5, after V lost 2 bases and J lost 7 bases. The V gene's germline CDR1 is SGHDT and CDR2 YYEEEE. The CDR3 loop spans 16 amino acids. In DNA form, the CDR3 reads TGTGCCAGCAGCTTACCCGGGACTAGCGGGGACGGGGAGCTGTTTTTT. Its translation: CASSLPGTSGDGELFF.

The V call is TRBV6-5, the J call TRBJ2-3, with 9 bases identical to TRBD2. J gave up 1 base and V 5 bases, and 4 bases lay outside the gene matches. CDR1 MNHEY and CDR2 SVGAGI come from the germline V gene. CDR3 length equals 15 residues. CDR3 coding DNA: TGTGCCAGCAGTCCTTGGACTAGCGGCACAGATACGCAGTATTTT. This codes for CASSPWTSGTDTQYF.

The V gene is TRBV3-1 (or the pseudogene TRBV3-2), the J gene TRBJ2-1; 8 nucleotides align to TRBD2. V gave up 0 bases and J gave up 2 bases; unmatched junction bases: 6. The CDR3 is 17 amino acids. Looked up from germline, CDR1 is LGHDT and CDR2 is YNNKEL (reference sequence). CDR3 protein: CASSQDRSGGTYNEQFF. The CDR3 DNA sequence: TGTGCCAGCAGCCAAGATAGGAGCGGGGGAACCTACAATGAGCAGTTCTTC.

The V gene is TRBV5-4, the J gene TRBJ2-7; D gene unclear. Germline CDR1 and CDR2: SGHNT and YYREEE (reference sequence). This CDR3 spans 16 amino acids. Deletions cut 2 bases from V and 2 bases from J, with 17 bases between. CDR3 protein: CASSFGLASRAYEQYF. CDR3 sequence (DNA): TGTGCCAGCAGCTTCGGTTTAGCATCACGGGCCTACGAGCAGTACTTC.

This clone was observed once. This rearrangement joins TRBV5-1 to TRBJ2-7; 11 nucleotides match TRBD1. Germline loops: CDR1 SGHRS, CDR2 YFSETQ. The V and J ends lost 4 bases and 3 bases, in that order; junction bases with no gene match: 9. The CDR3 has 16 residues. The CDR3 DNA reads TGCGCCAGCAGCCCCTGGAGGGACAGGGGGTTCTACGAGCAGTACTTC. It yields the protein CASSPWRDRGFYEQYF.

V and J are TRBV4-2 and TRBJ2-3, with 8 bases fitting TRBD2. Germline lookup yields CDR1 LGHNA and CDR2 YNFKEQ. J was trimmed by 4 bases and V by 7 bases; bases with no gene match: 13. This CDR3 spans 16 amino acids. The CDR3: CASTKTGTGGADTQYF. CDR3 DNA: TGTGCCAGCACCAAAACCGGGACGGGAGGGGCAGATACGCAGTATTTT.

V usage is TRBV19 and J usage is TRBJ2-7; 8 nucleotides line up with TRBD2. The CDR3 consists of 14 residues. Germline CDR1 reads LNHDA; CDR2 reads SQIVND (reference sequence). V gave up 4 bases and J gave up 7 bases; unmatched junction bases: 9. CDR3 protein: CASSNSGRGWEQYF. In nucleotides, the CDR3 is TGTGCCAGTAGTAACAGCGGGAGAGGCTGGGAGCAGTACTTC.

The rearrangement uses TRBV6-6 and TRBJ1-1, with 9 nucleotides matching TRBD1. Germline-derived CDR1 and CDR2 are MNHNY and SVGAGI (reference sequence). After removal of 6 bases from V and 10 bases from J, the junction contained 6 bases not matched to a gene. This CDR3 has 12 amino acids. Written as DNA, the CDR3 is TGTGCCAGCAGAACACAGGGGGCTGGAGCTTTCTTT. Translating gives CASRTQGAGAFF.

The chain carries TRBV30 and TRBJ2-5, with 8 bases aligning to TRBD1. Germline V gene lookup returns CDR1 GTSNPN and CDR2 SVGIG (reference sequence). The CDR3 has 14 residues. V lost 3 bases to trimming and J lost 5 bases; unmatched junction nucleotides: 8. CDR3 sequence: CAWRSQGALETQYF. The CDR3 DNA reads as TGTGCCTGGAGGTCCCAGGGGGCGTTGGAGACCCAGTACTTC.

The CDR3 region has the DNA TGTGCCAGCAGCTTAGGACGCTGGGGCGCCAAAAACATTCAGTACTTC. This gives the protein CASSLGRWGAKNIQYF. V is TRBV13 and J is TRBJ2-4, with D possibly being TRBD1 (5 bases). The germline CDR1 and CDR2 sequences are PRHDT and FYEKMQ (reference sequence). The length of the CDR3 is 16 residues. Trimming took 0 bases from V and 1 from J, leaving 10 bases between them.

J is TRBJ1-2 and V is TRBV19; D is ambiguous. The germline gives CDR1 LNHDA, CDR2 SQIVND (reference sequence). This CDR3 spans 12 amino acids. V gave up 4 bases and J gave up 8 bases, with 11 bases separating them. CDR3 nucleotides: TGTGCCAGTAGTACGGGAAAGAAGGGCTACACCTTC. Translated, it gives CASSTGKKGYTF.

The gene calls are TRBV11-2 and TRBJ1-1, with a tentative D call TRBD1 (5 bases). This CDR3 region has 14 residues. Germline CDR1 reads SGHAT; CDR2 reads FQNNGV. With 3 bases removed from V and 0 bases from J, the gap between germline ends came to 8 bases. CDR3 loop: CASSFQGMNTEAFF. The DNA of the CDR3 is TGTGCCAGCAGCTTCCAGGGAATGAACACTGAAGCTTTCTTT. Supplemented by reference TRBV11-2 and TRBJ1-1, the full variable domain reads EAGVAQSPRYKIIEKRQSVAFWCNPISGHATLYWYQQILGQGPKLLIQFQNNGVVDDSQLPKDRFSAERLKGVDSTLKIQPAKLEDSAVYLCASSFQGMNTEAFFGQGTRLTVV.

The rearrangement joins TRBV7-9 to TRBJ1-6; 12 nucleotides agree with TRBD1. This CDR3 has 15 amino acids. Germline values: CDR1 SEHNR, CDR2 FQNEAQ (reference sequence). V was clipped by 3 bases and J by 9 bases; unmatched bases: 3. CDR3 bases: TGTGCCAGCAGCTTGGGACAGGGGGCAATTTCACCCCTCCACTTT. Translated: CASSLGQGAISPLHF.

The chain employs TRBV9 and TRBJ1-2, with D tentatively TRBD1 (5 bases). Per germline, CDR1 SGDLS and CDR2 YYNGEE. The germline V and J ends were trimmed by 5 bases and 8 bases, with 7 bases remaining between them. CDR3 length: 10 amino acids. The CDR3: CASRGHGYTF. CDR3 DNA sequence: TGTGCCAGCAGGGGGCACGGCTACACCTTC.

This clone was seen only once. CDR3 in amino acids: CAWSDRLGQFF. The CDR3 DNA reads as TGTGCCTGGAGTGATAGGCTAGGGCAGTTCTTC. V usage is TRBV30 and J usage is TRBJ2-1; D remains ambiguous. The CDR3 consists of 11 residues. Trimming left V 1 base short and J 12 bases short, with 10 bases between. Germline CDR1 GTSNPN, CDR2 SVGIG (reference sequence).

A few counts support this clone. V gene TRBV7-9 combines with J gene TRBJ1-5; D might be TRBD1 (5 bases). V was pared by 5 bases and J by 2 bases, with 13 bases between. The V gene's germline CDR1 is SEHNR and CDR2 FQNEAQ (reference sequence). CDR3 length: 15 residues. As DNA, the CDR3 is TGTGCCAGCAGCCGGGGACTATGGGGCAATCAGCCCCAGCATTTT. It encodes CASSRGLWGNQPQHF.